A single sample gave rise to the 28 T cell receptor beta chains below, sequenced in a study of neurological immune-mediated disorders. TCRdb re-analysed the 5' RACE reads in MiXCR, keeping a single row per CDR3 protein. The sample has roughly 52,000 distinct CDR3 sequences, about 5.6% seen once. Sequences were obtained from CD4+ T cells from blood. These receptors originate from a woman aged 18-29 years with multiple sclerosis.

This clonotype has at least ten counts. The chain combines TRBV5-6 with TRBJ2-2, with TRBD2 matching 11 bases. Germline lookup yields CDR1 SGHDT and CDR2 YYEEEE. This CDR3 has 19 residues. The ends lost 5 bases at V and 2 bases at J; junction bases unmatched: 14. The CDR3 nucleotides are TGTGCCAGCAGTTCCCGGCCGGCTAGCGGGGGGACAAACACCGGGGAGCTGTTTTTT. It specifies CASSSRPASGGTNTGELFF.

This clonotype appeared many times. The J gene is TRBJ1-1, the V gene TRBV5-1, with 9 bases lining up with TRBD1. The CDR3 loop spans 14 amino acids. The V and J ends lost 4 bases and 1 base, in that order; junction bases with no gene match: 2. CDR1 SGHRS and CDR2 YFSETQ come from the germline V gene. CDR3: CASSRDRANTEAFF. In nucleotides, the CDR3 is TGCGCCAGCAGCCGGGACAGGGCGAACACTGAAGCTTTCTTT.

The sample holds many counts of this clonotype. The rearrangement joins TRBV5-1 to TRBJ2-4, with TRBD1 identical over 7 bases. Trimming removed 4 bases from V and 0 bases from J; junction bases left unmatched: 7. Looked up from germline, CDR1 is SGHRS and CDR2 is YFSETQ. This CDR3 has 16 amino acids. Written as DNA, the CDR3 is TGCGCCAGCAGCCACGGGACAGAACTAGCCAAAAACATTCAGTACTTC. Amino acid sequence: CASSHGTELAKNIQYF.

This clonotype has at least ten counts. The chain uses TRBV5-1 and TRBJ2-4; no clear D gene. The CDR3 has 17 amino acids. In germline, CDR1 is SGHRS, CDR2 YFSETQ. V lost 4 bases and J 0 bases, leaving 17 bases between the germline ends. Written as DNA, the CDR3 is TGCGCCAGCAGCGATAATGGGCAGTTTGGAGCCAAAAACATTCAGTACTTC. Translated, it gives CASSDNGQFGAKNIQYF.

This clonotype was seen ten or more times. V gene TRBV20-1 combines with J gene TRBJ2-1; 9 bases align to TRBD2. Germline V CDR1 and CDR2: DFQATT, SNEGSKA (reference sequence). CDR3 length equals 14 residues. V gave up 6 bases and J gave up 8 bases; unmatched junction bases: 11. CDR3 nucleotide sequence: TGCAGTGCGAGCCTAAGCGGGAGGATTCATGAGCAGTTCTTC. Encoded protein: CSASLSGRIHEQFF.

This clonotype showed up many times. The J gene is TRBJ1-1, the V gene TRBV20-1; D is perhaps TRBD1 (5 bases). Trimming took 5 bases from V and 1 from J, leaving 11 bases between them. The CDR3 contains 13 residues. Germline V gene lookup returns CDR1 DFQATT and CDR2 SNEGSKA (reference sequence). The CDR3 nucleotides are TGCAGTGCTGCGGACATCAAGAACACTGAAGCTTTCTTT. Protein sequence: CSAADIKNTEAFF.

This clonotype was detected ten times or more. The chain carries TRBV20-1 and TRBJ2-1; 13 bases agree with TRBD2. CDR1 and CDR2 (germline): DFQATT, SNEGSKA (reference sequence). The V gene end was trimmed by 6 bases and the J gene end by 8 bases; junction bases not matched to a gene: 13. CDR3 length: 16 amino acids. Here the CDR3 DNA reads TGCAGTGCAAATCCACTAGCGGGGGGGCCTTTGGATGAGCAGTTCTTC. This codes for CSANPLAGGPLDEQFF.

This clonotype was detected many times. J is TRBJ1-5 and V is TRBV6-1, with no clear D. V was shortened by 1 base and J by 2 bases, with 6 bases between the two germline ends. CDR1 and CDR2 (germline): MNHNS, SASEGT. The CDR3 is made up of 14 amino acids. The CDR3 region has the DNA TGTGCCAGCAGTGAAGTCGGAGGCAATCAGCCCCAGCATTTT. Translated: CASSEVGGNQPQHF.

This clonotype was seen repeatedly, ten times or more. V and J are TRBV15 and TRBJ2-1; 8 positions match TRBD2. After removal of 6 bases from V and 2 bases from J, the junction contained 6 bases not matched to a gene. Germline CDR1 LNHNV, CDR2 YYDKDF (reference sequence). CDR3 length: 15 residues. CDR3 protein: CATRISGDPYNEQFF. In DNA form, the CDR3 reads TGTGCCACCAGGATTAGCGGGGACCCCTACAATGAGCAGTTCTTC.

This sequence joins TRBV6-1 and TRBJ2-2; 9 bases match TRBD1. The CDR3 runs to 15 residues. The V gene's germline CDR1 is MNHNS and CDR2 SASEGT. The V gene end was trimmed by 3 bases and the J gene end by 9 bases; junction bases not matched to a gene: 8. For the CDR3, the DNA is TGTGCCAGCAGTGAGGGGACAGGGAGGGGCAGGGAGCTGTTTTTT. Encoded protein: CASSEGTGRGRELFF.

The table lists this clonotype with many counts. This rearrangement joins TRBV29-1 to TRBJ1-2; weak D call: TRBD1 (5 bases). Per germline, CDR1 SQVTM and CDR2 ANQGSEA. The length of the CDR3 is 12 residues. V gave up 3 bases and J gave up 7 bases, with 12 bases separating them. CDR3 sequence reads: CSVDVGQGGYTF. The CDR3, as DNA: TGCAGCGTTGACGTAGGGCAGGGTGGCTACACCTTC.

This clonotype was seen at least ten times. V and J are TRBV3-1 and TRBJ2-2; no clear D. The CDR3 runs 14 residues. With 4 bases removed from V and 4 bases from J, the gap between germline ends came to 10 bases. CDR1 is LGHDT, CDR2 YNNKEL, per germline (reference sequence). CDR3 amino acids: CASSPTRLTGELFF. Written as DNA, the CDR3 is TGTGCCAGCAGCCCGACTCGCCTCACCGGGGAGCTGTTTTTT.

In its sample, this clonotype was seen many times. This chain joins TRBV10-3 and TRBJ1-2, with 8 bases lining up with TRBD1. The CDR3 is 15 amino acids. V lost 6 bases and J lost 7; bases outside the gene matches: 13. Germline lookup yields CDR1 ENHRY and CDR2 SYGVKD. The CDR3, as DNA: TGTGCCATCAGCGAAACGATGACAGGGGTCGGTGGCTACACCTTC. Its translation is CAISETMTGVGGYTF.

This clonotype was seen ten or more times. This sequence joins TRBV28 and TRBJ2-3; 12 bases are shared with TRBD2. Looked up from germline, CDR1 is MDHEN and CDR2 is SYDVKM. V gave up 3 bases and J gave up 9 bases; unmatched junction bases: 4. The CDR3 extends over 14 amino acids. For the CDR3, the DNA is TGTGCCAGCAGTTTTGGGCTAGCGGGAGGGACGCAGTATTTT. This codes for CASSFGLAGGTQYF.

The sample holds many counts of this clonotype. V and J are TRBV10-1 and TRBJ1-4; D not resolved. The CDR3 has 13 residues. Germline assignment: CDR1 WNHNN and CDR2 SYGVQD (reference sequence). Trimming removed 5 bases from V and 5 bases from J, with 9 bases in between. CDR3 sequence: CASSPGPNEKLFF. CDR3 DNA: TGCGCCAGCAGTCCCGGCCCGAATGAAAAACTGTTTTTT.

This clonotype was seen repeatedly, ten times or more. Here the CDR3 reads CSVEDFGLAGGDNEQFF. The CDR3 DNA reads as TGCAGCGTTGAAGATTTTGGACTAGCGGGAGGCGACAATGAGCAGTTCTTC. The chain is built from TRBV29-1 and TRBJ2-1; 14 bases map to TRBD2. From germline, CDR1 is SQVTM and CDR2 ANQGSEA. The trim removed 0 bases at V and 5 bases at J, leaving 6 bases unmatched. This CDR3 spans 17 amino acids.

This clonotype was detected ten times or more. The V gene is TRBV20-1, the J gene TRBJ2-2; TRBD2 agrees at 16 bases. The CDR3 runs 18 residues. J lost 0 bases, V lost 5 bases, and 6 bases had no gene match. Germline-derived CDR1 and CDR2 are DFQATT and SNEGSKA (reference sequence). CDR3 region: CSALGTSGRASNTGELFF. The CDR3 nucleotides read TGCAGTGCTCTTGGGACTAGCGGGAGGGCCTCGAACACCGGGGAGCTGTTTTTT.

This clonotype was seen a handful of times. The gene calls are TRBV5-1 and TRBJ2-3, with 13 nucleotides matching TRBD2. The CDR3 consists of 18 residues. Germline CDR1 is SGHRS and CDR2 is YFSETQ. The V segment lost 7 bases and the J segment 3 bases; nucleotides outside the gene matches: 14. CDR3 in DNA: TGCGCCAGCGGCACCGAGCGGGCGGGACTAGCGGGAACAGATACGCAGTATTTT. As protein: CASGTERAGLAGTDTQYF.

This clonotype was observed at least ten times. The chain couples TRBV10-2 to TRBJ2-1; D may be TRBD1 or TRBD2 (6 bases each). The germline gives CDR1 WSHSY, CDR2 SAAADI. CDR3 size: 13 residues. The germline V and J ends were trimmed by 3 bases and 9 bases, with 12 bases remaining between them. CDR3 bases: TGCGCCAGCAGTGATGGGGGGCGCAGTGAGCAGTTCTTC. This encodes CASSDGGRSEQFF.

This clonotype was picked up many times. The chain joins TRBV20-1 to TRBJ2-5; D gene uncertain. Germline lookup yields CDR1 DFQATT and CDR2 SNEGSKA (reference sequence). Trimming took off 0 bases at V and 6 bases at J, with 14 bases between the two ends. CDR3 size: 14 residues. The CDR3 DNA reads as TGCAGTGCTAGAGATCGGCCAATCCGAAAGACCCAGTACTTC. Amino acids: CSARDRPIRKTQYF.

At least ten counts were recorded for this clonotype. The chain combines TRBV6-5 with TRBJ1-4; D gene ambiguous. CDR3 length equals 17 residues. V was pared by 2 bases and J by 0 bases, with 13 bases between. CDR1 and CDR2 (germline): MNHEY, SVGAGI. The chain's CDR3 is CASSYRRVASTNEKLFF. CDR3 DNA sequence: TGTGCCAGCAGTTACCGCCGGGTGGCCTCAACTAATGAAAAACTGTTTTTT.

This clonotype was counted at least ten times. The chain uses TRBV20-1 and TRBJ1-2, with a weak D call TRBD1 (5 bases). This CDR3 region has 15 residues. The germline V and J ends were trimmed by 1 base and 1 base, with 13 bases remaining between them. Germline V gene data show CDR1 as DFQATT and CDR2 as SNEGSKA (reference sequence). The CDR3 nucleotides read TGCAGTGCTAGAGTGGTTGACAGTTTTAACTATGGCTACACCTTC. Its translation is CSARVVDSFNYGYTF.

This clonotype was detected only a few times. The J gene is TRBJ2-1, the V gene TRBV28, with D possibly being TRBD2 (6 bases). Germline assignment: CDR1 MDHEN and CDR2 SYDVKM. This CDR3 has 15 amino acids. V lost 3 bases, J lost 8 bases, and 17 bases lay in between. In DNA form, the CDR3 reads TGTGCCAGCAGTTTGCGGCGGTTCTCGGGAGATGAGCAGTTCTTC. Protein sequence: CASSLRRFSGDEQFF.

This clonotype was observed many times. The chain links TRBV29-1 to TRBJ2-1, with D possibly TRBD1 on 6 matching bases. Per germline, CDR1 SQVTM and CDR2 ANQGSEA. Trimming removed 6 bases from V and 6 bases from J, with 36 bases in between. CDR3 size: 20 residues. DNA for the CDR3: TGCAGCGTACCAAATTACAGGGATGGGGAATCTCCGCTCAAACTCAATGAGCAGTTCTTC. It encodes CSVPNYRDGESPLKLNEQFF.

This clonotype showed up many times. The chain links TRBV6-5 to TRBJ1-5; the D is unclear. Trimming pared 6 bases from V and 3 bases from J, leaving 9 bases between. The CDR3 covers 13 residues. Per germline, CDR1 MNHEY and CDR2 SVGAGI. The CDR3 DNA reads as TGTGCCAGCAGAGCGGGAGACAATCAGCCCCAGCATTTT. Translating it yields CASRAGDNQPQHF.

The chain links TRBV24-1 to TRBJ1-1; no reliable D call. CDR1 KGHDR and CDR2 SFDVKD come from the germline V gene. The CDR3 has 14 amino acids. V gave up 7 bases and J gave up 1 base, with 12 bases separating them. CDR3 sequence: CATRPTEGNTEAFF. CDR3 sequence (DNA): TGTGCCACCAGACCGACGGAGGGGAACACTGAAGCTTTCTTT.

This clonotype was seen ten or more times. V gene TRBV29-1 combines with J gene TRBJ2-5; TRBD2 matches at 7 bases. CDR3 length: 11 residues. Germline V gene sequence: CDR1 SQVTM, CDR2 ANQGSEA. Trimming removed 7 bases from V and 4 bases from J; junction bases left unmatched: 3. CDR3 sequence: CSAAGSETQYF. The DNA of the CDR3 is TGCAGCGCAGCGGGGTCAGAGACCCAGTACTTC.

This clonotype was observed at least ten times. This sequence joins TRBV7-8 and TRBJ2-1; 10 bases map to TRBD2. CDR1 is SGHVS, CDR2 FQNEAQ, per germline. The CDR3 runs 15 residues. Germline trimming cut 4 bases from V and 9 bases from J; bases unmatched to any gene: 9. This CDR3 reads CASSWGGTSVGEQFF. Here the CDR3 DNA reads TGTGCCAGCAGCTGGGGTGGGACTAGCGTTGGTGAGCAGTTCTTC.